What follows is one TCR beta chain and its context. Its cognate antigen is unknown. This sample was included in a study of Graves' ophthalmopathy and Graves' hyperthyroidism. Study observations and caveats: In separating ophthalmopathy from stable hyperthyroidism, a 13-signature model achieved nearly 90% sensitivity and around 80% specificity. Blood was where most expanded thyroid clonotypes above 0.001 frequency also turned up.

V lost 3 bases to trimming and J lost 9 bases, with 12 bases between them. This CDR3 is built from 13 residues. The authors amplified TCR beta CDR3 regions from RNA transcripts. The library came from an HTBI-primed first-round RT-PCR and a second-round multiplex PCR. MiXCR was run by TCRdb on the multiplex PCR reads, yielding one entry per CDR3 protein. The sample has 650,000 to 900,000 distinct CDR3 sequences; around 40% are singletons. Sequenced input: peripheral blood. The J gene is TRBJ1-3, the V gene TRBV12-3 or TRBV12-4; D is uncertain. This clonotype originated in an adult man with Graves' ophthalmopathy. The CDR3 region has the DNA TGTGCCAGCAGTTTGGAGACCGGAGGCACCATATATTTT. Translation: CASSLETGGTIYF.